This T cell receptor beta chain was sequenced for a study of T cell repertoires in ileal Crohn's disease. Findings and caveats of the study: Sorted CD8 T cells held more high-frequency clones than CD4. All patients with clonality above 26.8% had endoscopic recurrence.

Patients were adults with ileal or ileocolonic Crohn's disease needing resection. In its sample, this clone ranks as large. What it binds is not known. Germline CDR1 is SSHAT and CDR2 is FNYEAQ (reference sequence). The CDR3 is 11 residues long. V was trimmed by 8 bases and J by 6 bases, leaving 7 bases between them. Using immunoSEQ multiplex PCR, the repertoire was profiled, and TCRdb retains in-frame clones only, with some absent. The profile covers more than 12,000 clones, with roughly 80% appearing a single time and 4.5% taken by the ten largest. This TCR came from an adult with Crohn's disease. Sequenced material: ileal tissue. This chain links TRBV7-7 with TRBJ2-2; no definite D call. CDR3 sequence (DNA): TGTGCCAGCGGGCCCCCCGGGGAGCTGTTTTTT. This sequence encodes CASGPPGELFF.